This TCR beta chain was identified in a study of CD8 T cells in Susac syndrome (dated by TCRdb to the late 2010s). Regarding the study in general: Whether CD8+ T cell activation and differentiation in Susac syndrome was antigen driven was tested using repertoire sequencing. Here is what the overall study found, with its caveats: The study acknowledged that relatively few individuals were included in the TCR sequencing and HLA analysis.

Peripheral blood CD8+ and CD4+ T cells from healthy donors, Susac syndrome patients and multiple sclerosis patients were profiled by high-throughput TCR beta sequencing. The multiple sclerosis controls were treatment-naive patients who had stable or active relapsing-remitting disease and met the revised McDonald criteria. Bulk CD8+ and CD4+ T cells were purified magnetically by negative isolation, whereas CD8+ TEMRA cells were enriched by FACS. Blood was collected in EDTA tubes and processed within 24 hours, with PBMCs isolated through density gradient centrifugation. PBMCs intended for TCR sequencing were frozen in liquid nitrogen and were later thawed in a 37 degrees C water bath. The sorted or isolated CD4+, CD8+ and CD8+ TEMRA cells had a purity of 90% or higher. A word on this clonotype: There is no known antigen for this receptor. Base-call qualities are not available, and no considerably larger clone is one nucleotide away.

RNA was extracted using the RNeasy kit, and roughly 0.5 to 1 microgram was reverse transcribed with random hexamers. The immunoSEQ multiplex PCR assay, which covers 54 Vbeta and 13 Jbeta segments, was used to amplify TCR beta CDR3 regions. PCR amplification bias was corrected by using a synthetic template baseline for primer optimization and computational correction. Processing in the source paper ran as follows. Reads were assigned to V, D and J genes according to IMGT and analyzed in immunoSEQ Analyzer, with only productive sequences retained. To calculate clonality, Shannon entropy was normalized by log2 of the number of productive unique sequences and then subtracted from one. For each patient and control, public and private clones were evaluated among the 100 most prevalent clones. A clone was defined as Susac-specific if it was absent from the healthy and MS cohorts, from over 1,000 published viral clones and from other ImmuneACCESS disease sequences. Starting from the raw public reads, TCRdb applied fastp trimming at Q25, assembled clones with MiXCR and retained in-frame beta chains. Each entry is one CDR3 protein sequence, shown with its most common DNA and genes. Here the V and J calls rest on TCRdb's processing, not on the authors' analysis. Counted in this sample were about 210,000 distinct CDR3 sequences; 95% of them appeared once. The ten largest clones represent less than 0.095% of the sample.

The origin of this receptor is a human donor with multiple sclerosis. Sequencing was performed on CD4+ T cells from PBMCs.

The bases are TGTGCCAGCAGTTCCACCTTCGCTAGCGGGAAGCAAGAGACCCAGTACTTC. Its protein is CASSSTFASGKQETQYF. This sequence uses TRBV28 and TRBJ2-5; 9 bases in the junction line up with TRBD2. CDR1 and CDR2 (MDHEN, SYDVKM) derive from the germline V gene. After removal of 4 bases from V and 2 bases from J, the junction retains 11 bases not matched to a gene. From its cysteine to its phenylalanine, the CDR3 spans 17 amino acids. Solely the CDR3 DNA is kept, with 51 bases framed from the first base. With the rest looked up from the reference TRBV28 and TRBJ2-5 genes rather than sequenced, the full variable domain is DVKVTQSSRYLVKRTGEKVFLECVQDMDHENMFWYRQDPGLGLRLIYFSYDVKMKEKGDIPEGYSVSREKKERFSLILESASTNQTSMYLCASSSTFASGKQETQYFGPGTRLLVL.